These T cell receptor beta chains were read from a single sample in a study of cytotoxic CD8 clonotypes in ibrutinib-treated CLL. Some clones are missing from TCRdb's copy, which holds only in-frame ones; the method was immunoSEQ multiplex PCR. The table has 120,000 to 150,000 clones, 77% seen once; the top ten hold around 30%. The sample here was PBMCs, taken after 12 months of ibrutinib treatment. The origin of the receptors is a human donor with chronic lymphocytic leukemia. Both conserved end residues are part of each CDR3. Each record gives: clone size, D gene, V gene, J gene, CDR3 protein, CDR3 DNA. D genes are given only for firm matches. A clone size is listed for some rows: how often the clone was seen (once, few, many), or a class if it is expanded.

size: -; D: -; V: TRBV5-1; J: TRBJ2-1; CDR3: CASRPSPAGGLNEQFF; DNA: TGCGCCAGCAGGCCTAGTCCGGCAGGGGGGCTGAATGAGCAGTTCTTC
size: -; D: -; V: TRBV21-1; J: TRBJ2-3; CDR3: CASSKGQSSTDTQYF; DNA: TGTGCCAGCAGCAAAGGACAATCTAGCACAGATACGCAGTATTTT
size: -; D: -; V: TRBV14; J: TRBJ2-3; CDR3: CASSQGGIRTDTQYF; DNA: TGTGCCAGCAGCCAAGGAGGGATCCGCACAGATACGCAGTATTTT
size: -; D: -; V: TRBV13; J: TRBJ1-4; CDR3: CASSRRGAALNNEKLFF; DNA: TGTGCCAGCAGCCGACGGGGGGCCGCTCTTAATAATGAAAAACTGTTTTTT
size: once; D: -; V: TRBV29-1; J: TRBJ2-3; CDR3: CSVEGRGGRGDTQYF; DNA: TGCAGCGTTGAAGGGAGAGGGGGGAGGGGAGATACGCAGTATTTT
size: -; D: TRBD1; V: TRBV7-9; J: TRBJ2-6; CDR3: CASSQGQHSGANVLTF; DNA: TGTGCCAGCAGCCAGGGACAGCACTCTGGGGCCAACGTCCTGACTTTC
size: -; D: TRBD1; V: TRBV2; J: TRBJ1-2; CDR3: CASSGDSYGYTF; DNA: TGTGCCAGTAGTGGGGACAGCTATGGCTACACCTTC
size: few; D: TRBD1; V: TRBV11-1; J: TRBJ2-5; CDR3: CASSLTGSTIETQYF; DNA: TGTGCCAGCAGCCTGACAGGGTCGACAATTGAGACCCAGTACTTC
size: -; D: -; V: TRBV19; J: TRBJ1-5; CDR3: CASSMTDSNQPQHF; DNA: TGTGCCAGTAGTATGACAGATAGCAATCAGCCCCAGCATTTT
size: -; D: -; V: TRBV7-2; J: TRBJ2-3; CDR3: CASKEGLITDTQYF; DNA: TGTGCCAGCAAGGAAGGACTAATCACAGATACGCAGTATTTT
size: -; D: -; V: TRBV7-6; J: TRBJ1-3; CDR3: CASSLSPGRSGNTIYF; DNA: TGTGCCAGCAGCTTAAGTCCGGGCCGCTCTGGAAACACCATATATTTT
size: -; D: TRBD2; V: TRBV7-2; J: TRBJ2-7; CDR3: CASSLASGPSYEQYF; DNA: TGTGCCAGCAGCTTGGCTAGCGGGCCGTCGTACGAGCAGTACTTC
size: -; D: -; V: TRBV29-1; J: TRBJ2-3; CDR3: CSVTRTAGSTDTQYF; DNA: TGCAGCGTGACCCGGACAGCCGGAAGCACAGATACGCAGTATTTT
size: -; D: -; V: TRBV28; J: TRBJ2-2; CDR3: CASRGNTGELFF; DNA: TGTGCCAGCAGGGGGAACACCGGGGAGCTGTTTTTT
size: few; D: -; V: TRBV6-5; J: TRBJ1-6; CDR3: CASSYSASSYNSPLHF; DNA: TGTGCCAGCAGTTACTCGGCAAGCTCCTATAATTCACCCCTCCACTTT
size: once; D: TRBD2; V: TRBV4-3; J: TRBJ2-1; CDR3: CASSQEEASGSVEQFF; DNA: TGCGCCAGCAGCCAAGAAGAGGCTAGCGGGAGTGTTGAGCAGTTCTTC
size: -; D: -; V: TRBV4-3; J: TRBJ1-5; CDR3: CASSQDSVSNQPQHF; DNA: TGCGCCAGCAGCCAAGATTCGGTCAGCAATCAGCCCCAGCATTTT